This TCR beta chain derives from a study of blood T cells in healthy people across ages. Overall study: For every two T cells, template switching captured about one barcoded beta molecule.

Only a few counts were recorded for this clonotype. No fewer than 5.5 micrograms of total RNA were isolated from every sample. This CDR3 is 17 amino acids long. A second roughly 7 to 11 cycle PCR used barcoded and J-beta primers. Each cDNA molecule received a tag from a template-switch adaptor that had 12 random nucleotides. Each of the samples gave a minimum of 2.5 million paired-end reads that contained CDR3. TCRdb independently ran MiXCR on the 5' RACE reads; one entry per CDR3 protein. Among around 1,500,000 distinct CDR3 sequences, approximately 30% were seen once, and the ten largest hold about 7.7%.

The sequence derives from a woman between 25 and 40 years old in good health. This sequence joins TRBV21-1 and TRBJ2-1; no DNA check was done on the table's D call, TRBD1. TRBV21-1 is a pseudogene. Sequencing used blood. CDR3 loop: CASSKGVRPHSYNEQFF. In nucleotides, the CDR3 is TGTGCCAGCAGCAAAGGGGTGCGGCCCCACTCCTACAATGAGCAGTTCTTC.